A single sample is the source of the 21 T cell receptor beta chains below, sequenced in a study of monozygotic twins with inflammatory bowel disease. Each CDR3 protein gets one entry in TCRdb, which reprocessed the 5' RACE reads and gives no DNA. The listing records around 380,000 distinct CDR3 sequences. Material for sequencing was blood. The source is a human donor with ulcerative colitis or Crohn's disease, or a healthy co-twin of an affected twin (not recorded which).

The chain carries TRBV5-1 and TRBJ2-1. This CDR3 spans 15 amino acids. The germline gives CDR1 SGHRS, CDR2 YFSETQ. The CDR3 reads CASSLQDRRGNEQFF.

This chain links TRBV5-4 with TRBJ2-1; no DNA is available, so the TRBD2 call from TCRdb remains unchecked. Germline assignment: CDR1 SGHNT and CDR2 YYREEE (reference sequence). The CDR3 totals 14 residues. The CDR3: CASSLSGSENEQFF.

The chain joins TRBV28 to TRBJ1-2; TCRdb proposes TRBD1, but this gene call is untestable without DNA. The CDR3 totals 16 residues. Germline loops: CDR1 MDHEN, CDR2 SYDVKM. The CDR3 spells CASRTITDGRFYGYTF.

The V call is TRBV2, the J call TRBJ1-5; TCRdb reports TRBD1, a call that lacks DNA to check it against. CDR3 length: 13 residues. Germline assignment: CDR1 SNHLY and CDR2 FYNNEI. This chain's CDR3 is CASTGPLGEPQHF.

This sequence joins TRBV7-2 and TRBJ2-2. The V gene's germline CDR1 is SGHTA and CDR2 FQGNSA. The CDR3 consists of 11 residues. The CDR3 sequence: CASSFKGELFF.

The genes are TRBV4-2 and TRBJ2-3; TCRdb proposes TRBD1, but this gene call is untestable without DNA. CDR3 size: 13 residues. Germline CDR1 is LGHNA and CDR2 is YNFKEQ. CDR3 residues: CASNFGVRDTQYF.

The rearrangement uses TRBV28 and TRBJ2-7; TCRdb's assignment of TRBD1 cannot be checked, as there is no DNA. The CDR3 sequence is 14 residues long. CDR1 is MDHEN and CDR2 is SYDVKM in the germline V gene. CDR3 in amino acids: CASSLPRGFYEQYF.

V gene TRBV7-2 combines with J gene TRBJ1-2; without DNA, the TCRdb call of TRBD1 cannot be checked. The CDR3 consists of 14 residues. The germline V gene encodes CDR1 SGHTA and CDR2 FQGNSA. CDR3 region: CASSPPARANGYTF.

The J gene is TRBJ1-1, the V gene TRBV11-2; TCRdb designates TRBD1, a call that cannot be tested without DNA. CDR3 length: 17 amino acids. CDR1 and CDR2 from the germline V gene are SGHAT and FQNNGV. CDR3 residues: CASSPVPTGARNTEAFF.

The genes are TRBV5-6 and TRBJ1-2; TCRdb designates TRBD1, a call that cannot be tested without DNA. The CDR3 runs 14 residues. Germline lookup yields CDR1 SGHDT and CDR2 YYEEEE. The CDR3 sequence is CASSLFDRNYGYTF.

The chain employs TRBV5-5 and TRBJ1-2; the D call of TRBD1 rests on TCRdb alone, since no DNA is present to check it. This CDR3 region has 15 residues. In germline, CDR1 is SGHKS, CDR2 YYEKEE (reference sequence). This chain's CDR3 is CASSLGRQGDHGYTF. The full variable domain, completed using reference TRBV5-5 and TRBJ1-2, is DAGVTQSPTHLIKTRGQQVTLRCSPISGHKSVSWYQQVLGQGPQFIFQYYEKEERGRGNFPDRFSARQFPNYSSELNVNALLLGDSALYLCASSLGRQGDHGYTFGSGTRLTVV.

This chain connects TRBV5-6 to TRBJ2-1; TCRdb's assignment of TRBD1 cannot be checked, as there is no DNA. CDR3 length: 14 amino acids. CDR1 SGHDT and CDR2 YYEEEE come from the germline V gene. The CDR3 spells CASSPGGQYNEQFF.

The chain recombines TRBV3-1 with TRBJ2-7; as DNA is missing, the TRBD2 call by TCRdb cannot be tested. The CDR3 consists of 16 residues. The V gene's germline CDR1 is LGHDT and CDR2 YNNKEL (reference sequence). This chain's CDR3 is CASSNGGTSGKYEQYF.

This CDR3 reads CASSTATGKNSPLHF. The gene calls are TRBV12-3 or TRBV12-4 and TRBJ1-6; with no DNA, the TCRdb D assignment of TRBD1 cannot be verified. This CDR3 spans 15 amino acids.

V is TRBV15 and J is TRBJ2-2; the TCRdb call, TRBD1, lacks DNA for checking. The CDR3 is made up of 18 amino acids. Germline CDR1 LNHNV, CDR2 YYDKDF (reference sequence). The CDR3 region is CATSRDHVGAGNTGELFF.

The chain joins TRBV20-1 to TRBJ2-5; the D gene TCRdb calls, TRBD1, cannot be checked with no DNA. The germline V gene has CDR1 DFQATT and CDR2 SNEGSKA (reference sequence). There are 13 residues in the CDR3. CDR3 protein: CSAQGGTYETQYF.

The chain carries TRBV11-2 and TRBJ2-7; without DNA, the TCRdb call of TRBD1 cannot be checked. This CDR3 is built from 16 residues. The germline V gene has CDR1 SGHAT and CDR2 FQNNGV. The CDR3 is CASSLGRAMQFDEQYF. The full variable domain, its missing parts supplied by reference TRBV11-2 and TRBJ2-7, is EAGVAQSPRYKIIEKRQSVAFWCNPISGHATLYWYQQILGQGPKLLIQFQNNGVVDDSQLPKDRFSAERLKGVDSTLKIQPAKLEDSAVYLCASSLGRAMQFDEQYFGPGTRLTVT.

The chain joins TRBV5-1 to TRBJ2-3; TCRdb's D call of TRBD1 is untestable without DNA. Germline V gives CDR1 SGHRS, CDR2 YFSETQ. The CDR3 length is 15 residues. This CDR3 reads CASSLNGINTDTQYF.

The J gene is TRBJ2-3, the V gene TRBV28; as DNA is missing, the TRBD2 call by TCRdb cannot be tested. The CDR3 runs to 14 residues. The germline V gene encodes CDR1 MDHEN and CDR2 SYDVKM. CDR3 sequence reads: CASSLQRNTDTQYF.

The chain uses TRBV7-6 and TRBJ2-7; TCRdb lists TRBD2, though no DNA is available to test this call. The CDR3 is 15 amino acids. Per the germline V gene, CDR1 is SGHVS and CDR2 is FNYEAQ. CDR3 sequence: CASSQRAGGFYEQYF.

This CDR3 reads CASSTLTGKETQYF. The rearrangement joins TRBV5-5 to TRBJ2-5; TCRdb's D call, TRBD1, is unchecked because there is no DNA. Germline V CDR1 and CDR2: SGHKS, YYEKEE (reference sequence). This CDR3 has 14 residues.